This T cell receptor (beta chain) was observed in a study of T cell responses to AZD1222 COVID-19 vaccine. Per the germline V gene, CDR1 is SEHNR and CDR2 is FQNEAQ (reference sequence). The CDR3 runs 13 residues. J gave up 6 bases and V 5 bases, and 3 bases lay outside the gene matches. This clone showed up just a few times. The repertoire was sequenced with immunoSEQ multiplex PCR; TCRdb's copy has only in-frame clones and lacks some. This sample has roughly 160,000 clones, with more than 90% found just once. The TCR was taken from an adult in good health. This sample comprised peripheral blood, obtained on day 0 of AZD1222 vaccination. This rearrangement joins TRBV7-9 to TRBJ2-2; 7 bases align to TRBD2. The CDR3 is CASSREEAGELFF. The CDR3, as DNA: TGTGCCAGCAGCCGGGAGGAGGCCGGGGAGCTGTTTTTT.